This T cell receptor (beta chain) was observed in a study of OX40 agonist ivuxolimab in advanced cancers. Here immunoSEQ multiplex PCR was the method, and the copy in TCRdb shows in-frame clones only, minus some. The table includes around 50,000 clones, 70% to 90% detected once. V shed 2 bases and J shed 7 bases, with 9 bases lying between them. Germline CDR1 reads MNHEY; CDR2 reads SVGAGI. This CDR3 comprises 13 residues. The chain carries TRBV6-5 and TRBJ2-1, with a weak D call TRBD1 (5 bases). Material: CD4+ or CD8+ T cells sorted from blood, obtained in a trial of the OX40 agonist ivuxolimab. The clonotype was recovered from an adult with an advanced solid tumor such as melanoma, head and neck, liver or kidney cancer. The CDR3 coding sequence is TGTGCCAGCAGTTACACAGGAGCAAATGAGCAGTTCTTC. It translates to CASSYTGANEQFF.